The 32 T cell receptor beta chains listed next were all sequenced from one sample in a study of blood T cells in healthy people across ages. A second PCR, run for roughly 7 to 12 cycles, used a sample-barcoded 5' primer plus a J-beta primer mix. TCRdb reprocessed the 5' RACE reads with MiXCR, giving one entry per CDR3 protein. The table has 900,000 to 950,000 distinct CDR3 sequences, about 28% seen once. This same sample was also taken into another study, of T cells of mothers and their children.

Sequenced sample: blood. The receptors stem from a woman aged 40 to 49 in good health.

Many counts were recorded for this clonotype. The chain links TRBV20-1 to TRBJ2-7; no reliable D call. V shed 3 bases and J shed 9 bases, with 15 bases lying between them. The CDR3 runs 12 residues. Germline V gives CDR1 DFQATT, CDR2 SNEGSKA (reference sequence). The CDR3 loop is CSASRTAKVQYF. In DNA form, the CDR3 reads TGCAGTGCTAGTCGGACGGCCAAAGTGCAGTACTTC.

The rearrangement joins TRBV12-3 or TRBV12-4 to TRBJ1-1, with D unresolved. The CDR3 extends over 11 amino acids. V was trimmed by 3 bases and J by 8 bases, leaving 7 bases between them. CDR3 amino acids: CASSFIGEAFF. The CDR3 DNA follows: TGTGCCAGCAGTTTCATTGGGGAAGCTTTCTTT.

The chain is built from TRBV12-3 or TRBV12-4 and TRBJ1-2; D ambiguous. CDR3 size: 13 residues. Trimming took off 6 bases at V and 8 bases at J, with 16 bases between the two ends. The CDR3 reads CASSNGPFTGYTF. The CDR3 bases are TGTGCCAGCAGCAACGGGCCATTCACAGGCTACACCTTC.

The chain uses TRBV20-1 and TRBJ2-2; 7 bases are shared with TRBD2. V lost 4 bases, J lost 6 bases, and 5 bases stayed unmatched. Germline loops: CDR1 DFQATT, CDR2 SNEGSKA (reference sequence). This CDR3 is built from 13 residues. The CDR3 DNA sequence: TGCAGTGCTATGAAGGGGAGGGCCGGGGAGCTGTTTTTT. This translates into CSAMKGRAGELFF.

Regarding this clonotype: This likely comes from a read error, as the CDR3 has no conserved phenylalanine or tryptophan at its end. This chain uses TRBV6-5 with TRBJ2-1; 9 positions agree with TRBD1. This CDR3 has 15 amino acids. CDR1 and CDR2 (germline): MNHEY, SVGAGI. J gave up 5 bases and V 5 bases, and 7 bases lay outside the gene matches. Here the CDR3 reads CASSRQGGGHNEQFL. The CDR3 DNA follows: TGTGCCAGCAGTCGACAGGGGGGAGGGCACAATGAGCAGTTCCTC.

CDR3 nucleotides: TGCGCCAGCAGCTTCCGCGGGCCCTCCGACTCCTACGAGCAGTACTTC. Its translation is CASSFRGPSDSYEQYF. The gene calls are TRBV5-1 and TRBJ2-7; perhaps TRBD2 as D (5 bases). Trimming took 2 bases from V and 0 from J, leaving 15 bases between them. Germline lookup yields CDR1 SGHRS and CDR2 YFSETQ. This CDR3 is 16 amino acids long.

J is TRBJ2-4 and V is TRBV6-6, with 7 positions matching TRBD1. The J call may not be correct, given that the DNA end is closer to TRBJ2-7. CDR3 length: 15 residues. Looked up from germline, CDR1 is MNHNY and CDR2 is SVGAGI (reference sequence). The CDR3 is CASSYSQGQSYEQYF. CDR3 coding DNA: TGTGCCAGCAGTTACTCTCAGGGACAGTCCTACGAGCAGTACTTC.

This clonotype occurred once. A much more abundant neighbour one base away suggests this may be a read error. The chain combines TRBV5-1 with TRBJ2-3, with TRBD2 matching over 9 bases. The CDR3 has 16 residues. Germline V lookup: CDR1 SGHRS, CDR2 YFSETQ. The CDR3 loop is CASSLDGGGATDTQDF. The CDR3 bases are TGCGCCAGCAGCTTGGATGGCGGGGGGGCGACAGATACGCAGGATTTT. The whole variable domain, filled in from reference TRBV5-1 and TRBJ2-3, reads KAGVTQTPRYLIKTRGQQVTLSCSPISGHRSVSWYQQTPGQGLQFLFEYFSETQRNKGNFPGRFSGRQFSNSRSEMNVSTLELGDSALYLCASSLDGGGATDTQDFGPGTRLTVL.

The rearrangement uses TRBV6-1 and TRBJ2-7, with TRBD2 as a possible D gene (6 bases). The CDR3 has 16 residues. Germline CDR1 MNHNS, CDR2 SASEGT. Trimming pared 7 bases from V and 4 bases from J, leaving 23 bases between. CDR3 nucleotide sequence: TGTGCCAGCAAAGGGGAACCGGGACGGGAGAGGTACGAGCAGTACTTC. It is translated as CASKGEPGRERYEQYF.

This clonotype was seen ten or more times. A read error may account for a junction end that differs from germline. Here the CDR3 reads CASSSPLTGELFF. CDR3 nucleotides: TGTGCTAGCAGTTCCCCTTTAACCGGGGAGCTGTTTTTT. The chain joins TRBV7-7 to TRBJ2-2; D is ambiguous. This CDR3 has 13 residues. Germline V CDR1 and CDR2: SSHAT, FNYEAQ (reference sequence). The entire variable domain, with the rest obtained from reference TRBV7-7 and TRBJ2-2, is as follows: GAGVSQSPRYKVTKRGQDVTLRCDPISSHATLYWYQQALGQGPEFLTYFNYEAQPDKSGLPSDRFSAERPEGSISTLTIQRTEQRDSAMYRCASSSPLTGELFFGEGSRLTVL.

This clonotype was seen only a few times. This chain connects TRBV5-1 to TRBJ2-3, with unresolved D. This CDR3 is 14 amino acids long. Germline assignment: CDR1 SGHRS and CDR2 YFSETQ. Between the trimmed V and J ends, which lost 1 base and 1 base, there was a span of 7 bases. Here the CDR3 reads CASSLLGRTDTQYF. The CDR3 nucleotides read TGCGCCAGCAGCTTGTTAGGTCGCACAGATACGCAGTATTTT.

This clonotype was seen ten or more times. This sequence joins TRBV7-9 and TRBJ1-1, with TRBD1 matching over 7 bases. The CDR3 runs to 14 residues. Per the germline V gene, CDR1 is SEHNR and CDR2 is FQNEAQ (reference sequence). With 3 bases clipped from V and 2 bases from J, the junction kept 3 bases outside the gene matches. CDR3 in DNA: TGTGCCAGCAGCTTCGGGACAGCCAACACTGAAGCTTTCTTT. Amino acids: CASSFGTANTEAFF.

The V gene is TRBV2, the J gene TRBJ1-4, with TRBD1 matching over 7 bases. The CDR3 loop spans 17 amino acids. V dropped 3 bases and J dropped 0; count of bases not matched to a gene: 7. Germline V gene lookup returns CDR1 SNHLY and CDR2 FYNNEI. Here the CDR3 reads CASSDKQGISTNEKLFF. In DNA form, the CDR3 reads TGTGCCAGCAGTGATAAACAGGGGATTTCAACTAATGAAAAACTGTTTTTT.

This clonotype was counted between two and nine times. This may come from a read error, since a much larger clone is one base off. CDR3 DNA: TGCGCCGGCAGCCAGTCGATGATAGCCTCTGGGGCCAACGTCCTGACTTTC. Its protein product is CAGSQSMIASGANVLTF. The chain is built from TRBV4-3 and TRBJ2-6; D gene unclear. The length of the CDR3 is 17 residues. Germline V gene sequence: CDR1 LGHNA, CDR2 YSLEER.

In its sample, this clonotype was seen once. A read error is possible here, since a much larger clone lies one base away. The chain is built from TRBV24-1 and TRBJ2-1; D unclear. The CDR3 spans 13 residues. The germline V gene encodes CDR1 KGHDR and CDR2 SFDVKD. The CDR3 spells CATCDPTNNEQFF. The CDR3 DNA reads as TGTGCCACCTGTGATCCGACGAACAATGAGCAGTTCTTC.

The chain carries TRBV28 and TRBJ1-4; D is unclear. This CDR3 comprises 13 residues. The V end was cut by 10 bases, the J end by 4 bases, with 13 bases between. In germline, CDR1 is MDHEN, CDR2 SYDVKM. The CDR3: CAIKAPLNEKLFF. CDR3 DNA sequence: TGTGCCATTAAGGCCCCCCTTAATGAAAAACTGTTTTTT.

The gene calls are TRBV10-3 and TRBJ1-1; 8 bases match TRBD1. This CDR3 has 15 amino acids. V lost 3 bases, J lost 4 bases, and 7 bases stayed unmatched. Germline loops: CDR1 ENHRY, CDR2 SYGVKD. The CDR3 DNA sequence: TGTGCCATCAGTGATCCCGGGACAGGTGGCACTGAAGCTTTCTTT. Residues: CAISDPGTGGTEAFF.

V gene TRBV24-1 combines with J gene TRBJ2-3, with a weak D call TRBD2 (5 bases). With 0 bases removed from V and 2 bases from J, the gap between germline ends came to 11 bases. The CDR3 loop spans 16 amino acids. Germline CDR1 and CDR2: KGHDR and SFDVKD. The CDR3 sequence: CATSDLRADFTDTQYF. The CDR3 DNA follows: TGTGCCACCAGTGATTTGCGAGCGGATTTCACAGATACGCAGTATTTT.

This clonotype was detected many times. The CDR3 reads CASSLELAGGPWETQYF. CDR3 DNA sequence: TGTGCCAGCAGCTTAGAGCTAGCGGGGGGGCCGTGGGAGACCCAGTACTTC. The chain recombines TRBV7-2 with TRBJ2-5; TRBD2 matches at 12 bases. V lost 1 base, J lost 5 bases, and 8 bases stayed unmatched. CDR3 length: 17 residues. Germline V lookup: CDR1 SGHTA, CDR2 FQGNSA. The full variable domain, its missing parts supplied by reference TRBV7-2 and TRBJ2-5, is GAGVSQSPSNKVTEKGKDVELRCDPISGHTALYWYRQSLGQGLEFLIYFQGNSAPDKSGLPSDRFSAERTGGSVSTLTIQRTQQEDSAVYLCASSLELAGGPWETQYFGPGTRLLVL.

V usage is TRBV5-5 and J usage is TRBJ1-5, with 7 bases fitting TRBD1. J was trimmed by 7 bases and V by 4 bases; bases with no gene match: 14. In germline, CDR1 is SGHKS, CDR2 YYEKEE (reference sequence). CDR3 size: 16 residues. The CDR3 loop reads CASSARGQSLGQPQHF. The CDR3 region has the DNA TGTGCCAGCAGCGCGCGGGGACAGTCCTTGGGGCAGCCCCAGCATTTT.

J is TRBJ2-1 and V is TRBV20-1; 9 bases are a match to TRBD2. The germline V gene encodes CDR1 DFQATT and CDR2 SNEGSKA (reference sequence). With V trimmed by 5 bases and J by 3 bases, 2 bases remained unmatched. The CDR3 is 13 residues long. CDR3 sequence: CSALAGLYNEQFF. The CDR3 nucleotides read TGCAGTGCTCTAGCGGGGCTCTACAATGAGCAGTTCTTC.

This clonotype has just a few counts. The chain has TRBV24-1 and TRBJ1-1; 7 nucleotides match TRBD1. V was clipped by 2 bases and J by 1 base; unmatched bases: 3. CDR1 and CDR2 (germline): KGHDR, SFDVKD. The CDR3 sequence is 15 residues long. The CDR3 loop reads CATSDSGTENTEAFF. DNA for the CDR3: TGTGCCACCAGTGATTCCGGGACAGAGAACACTGAAGCTTTCTTT.

This clonotype was observed many times. The chain combines TRBV7-9 with TRBJ2-7; 8 bases line up with TRBD1. V shed 1 base, J shed 2 bases, and the junction held 10 bases outside the gene matches. Germline lookup yields CDR1 SEHNR and CDR2 FQNEAQ (reference sequence). The CDR3 runs to 17 residues. The DNA of the CDR3 is TGTGCCAGCAGCTTAGGTGGATGGGACAGGCTAGCCTACGAGCAGTACTTC. Translated: CASSLGGWDRLAYEQYF.

This clonotype was observed a single time. The chain links TRBV29-1 to TRBJ2-1, with 12 bases lining up with TRBD2. This CDR3 region has 14 residues. The V gene end was trimmed by 5 bases and the J gene end by 4 bases; junction bases not matched to a gene: 3. Germline values: CDR1 SQVTM, CDR2 ANQGSEA. As DNA, the CDR3 is TGCAGCGTTTGGACTAGCGGGGTTTACAATGAGCAGTTCTTC. This sequence encodes CSVWTSGVYNEQFF.

V usage is TRBV7-6 and J usage is TRBJ2-7; no firm D call. The CDR3 extends over 15 amino acids. Trimming cost V 11 bases and J 3 bases, with 23 bases left between them. Germline CDR1 SGHVS, CDR2 FNYEAQ. CDR3 nucleotide sequence: TGTGCCGGCACCCTCCCCCTGCCTGGGCACTACGAGCAGTACTTC. Translation gives CAGTLPLPGHYEQYF.

This clonotype was found a few times. The chain recombines TRBV12-3 or TRBV12-4 with TRBJ2-3, with D possibly being TRBD2 (5 bases). The CDR3 extends over 13 amino acids. Trimming shortened V by 1 base and J by 4 bases, and 6 bases separated the two germline ends. The CDR3 sequence is CASSLDSADTQYF. CDR3 DNA: TGTGCCAGCAGTTTAGATAGCGCAGATACGCAGTATTTT.

This clonotype was recorded a few times. The rearrangement uses TRBV20-1 and TRBJ2-1; 10 bases match TRBD2. J gave up 0 bases and V 3 bases, and 5 bases lay outside the gene matches. This CDR3 region has 16 residues. Per germline, CDR1 DFQATT and CDR2 SNEGSKA (reference sequence). Written as DNA, the CDR3 is TGCAGTGCTAGTGGGTCTAGCGGGGGCTCCTACAATGAGCAGTTCTTC. Translated: CSASGSSGGSYNEQFF.

The chain combines TRBV6-5 with TRBJ1-4; D unclear. Germline CDR1 is MNHEY and CDR2 is SVGAGI. Trimming took 3 bases from V and 5 from J, leaving 13 bases between them. The CDR3 sequence is 15 residues long. CDR3 sequence reads: CASSYLGSVNEKLFF. CDR3 bases: TGTGCCAGCAGTTATTTGGGGAGTGTCAATGAAAAACTGTTTTTT.

The chain combines TRBV18 with TRBJ2-5; 7 bases map to TRBD1. This CDR3 region has 15 residues. The V segment lost 4 bases and the J segment 11 bases; nucleotides outside the gene matches: 16. CDR1 is KGHSH and CDR2 is LQKENI in the germline V gene. The CDR3 DNA sequence: TGTGCCAGCTCACATCCCCAGGGGGTCGGCAATGAGCAGTACTTC. It yields the protein CASSHPQGVGNEQYF.

J is TRBJ1-5 and V is TRBV6-5; D remains ambiguous. Per the germline V gene, CDR1 is MNHEY and CDR2 is SVGAGI. This CDR3 contains 12 residues. V lost 5 bases and J 3 bases, leaving 5 bases between the germline ends. CDR3 region: CASSKTNQPQHF. In DNA form, the CDR3 reads TGTGCCAGCAGTAAAACCAATCAGCCCCAGCATTTT.

This clonotype was seen only a few times. Being one base from a much bigger clone, this may be a read error. This chain links TRBV6-5 with TRBJ1-2; D call uncertain. The CDR3 sequence is 13 residues long. Between the trimmed V and J ends, which lost 2 bases and 3 bases, there was a span of 7 bases. The germline V gene has CDR1 MNHEY and CDR2 SVGAGI. The CDR3 DNA is TGTGCCAGCAGTTACGACGGGGACTATGGCTACACCTTC. Translation: CASSYDGDYGYTF.

The J gene is TRBJ2-5, the V gene TRBV6-2 or TRBV6-3; D is unclear. CDR3 length: 15 residues. Trimming took 6 bases from V and 2 from J, leaving 16 bases between them. In germline, CDR1 is MNHEY, CDR2 SVGEGT. CDR3 nucleotides: TGTGCCAGCAGGCACCGAGCGAGAATTCAAGAGACCCAGTACTTC. This translates into CASRHRARIQETQYF.